The following is a T cell receptor beta chain sequence with its context. As yet, its antigen is unknown. Per the germline V gene, CDR1 is LNHDA and CDR2 is SQIVND (reference sequence). CDR3 length: 15 residues. Losses at the gene ends were 5 bases for V and 10 bases for J; bases not matched to a gene: 7. The source of the sample is a study of T cell responses to AZD1222 COVID-19 vaccine. Overall study results and limits: Donor demographics were predominantly white British with a female majority; clonal diversity may be underestimated. Spike-specific TCR repertoires showed rising breadth and depth after two AZD1222 doses.

The table came from immunoSEQ multiplex PCR; TCRdb's copy has only in-frame clones and leaves some out. The data show around 120,000 clones, 70% to 85% seen once. The receptor was derived from an adult in good health. This chain connects TRBV19 to TRBJ2-1, with TRBD2 identical over 14 bases. Sequenced material: peripheral blood, taken on day 0 of AZD1222 vaccination. CDR3 coding DNA: TGTGCCAGTAGTCCTTCGGGACTAGCGGGGGCCGAGCAGTTCTTC. It yields the protein CASSPSGLAGAEQFF.